What follows are 19 T cell receptor beta chains derived from one specimen sequenced in a study of blood T cell repertoires in COVID-19. TCRdb's table, derived via immunoSEQ multiplex PCR, lists solely in-frame clones and lacks some. Here the sample spans approximately 200,000 clones, around 85% being singletons. The sequenced sample consisted of peripheral blood. The receptors were sampled from a human donor in a cohort sampled during active COVID-19.

This chain connects TRBV6-5 to TRBJ2-5, with 8 bases that match TRBD1. The ends lost 6 bases at V and 5 bases at J; junction bases unmatched: 11. CDR1 is MNHEY, CDR2 SVGAGI, per germline. CDR3 length: 15 amino acids. The CDR3 nucleotides are TGTGCCAGCAGCCGACTGGGACAGGTTTCGGAGACCCAGTACTTC. This sequence encodes CASSRLGQVSETQYF.

The chain combines TRBV28 with TRBJ2-7; D may be TRBD1 (5 bases). The V end was cut by 4 bases, the J end by 4 bases, with 11 bases between. Germline V CDR1 and CDR2: MDHEN, SYDVKM. This CDR3 is built from 13 residues. The CDR3, as DNA: TGTGCCAGCAGTTCCCTGACAGCTTACGAGCAGTACTTC. Translated, it gives CASSSLTAYEQYF.

V usage is TRBV7-9 and J usage is TRBJ1-1; 9 nucleotides align to TRBD1. CDR1 and CDR2 from the germline V gene are SEHNR and FQNEAQ (reference sequence). The CDR3 contains 16 residues. V was pared by 3 bases and J by 8 bases, with 13 bases of the junction left unmatched. CDR3: CASSFPGQGRTLEAFF. CDR3 in DNA: TGTGCCAGCAGCTTCCCCGGACAGGGGCGTACGCTAGAAGCTTTCTTT.

In DNA form, the CDR3 reads TGTGCCAGCAGTTTACAGGGGGCGAGGAAGGGGACCCAGTACTTC. It translates to CASSLQGARKGTQYF. The rearrangement joins TRBV28 to TRBJ2-5, with 8 bases identical to TRBD1. J lost 7 bases, V lost 2 bases, and 9 bases had no gene match. Looked up from germline, CDR1 is MDHEN and CDR2 is SYDVKM. The CDR3 spans 15 residues.

The chain employs TRBV15 and TRBJ2-5; 10 nucleotides align to TRBD1. CDR1 and CDR2 (germline): LNHNV, YYDKDF (reference sequence). The CDR3 loop spans 16 amino acids. V was clipped by 5 bases and J by 5 bases; unmatched bases: 11. The CDR3 DNA reads TGTGCCACCAGCGTAATTGCCGGGACAGGGGTGGAGACCCAGTACTTC. Its translation: CATSVIAGTGVETQYF.

The chain couples TRBV10-3 to TRBJ2-3; 9 positions match TRBD2. V was pared by 4 bases and J by 1 base, with 9 bases of the junction left unmatched. The CDR3 is 17 residues long. The germline gives CDR1 ENHRY, CDR2 SYGVKD. This chain's CDR3 is CAISALVAGEGTDTQYF. The CDR3 DNA follows: TGTGCCATCAGTGCCTTGGTAGCGGGAGAGGGCACAGATACGCAGTATTTT.

The chain recombines TRBV28 with TRBJ1-5, with D maybe TRBD1 (5 bases). CDR1 is MDHEN and CDR2 is SYDVKM in the germline V gene. This CDR3 has 16 residues. Trimming removed 6 bases from V and 2 bases from J, with 17 bases in between. The CDR3 DNA reads TGTGCCAGCAGCCTAGTGGCAGGAGGGGGCAATCAGCCCCAGCATTTT. Translating gives CASSLVAGGGNQPQHF.

This chain uses TRBV2 with TRBJ1-2; D gene ambiguous. The V end lost 6 bases, the J end lost 2 bases, and 10 bases lay between the germline ends. The CDR3 spans 13 residues. The germline V gene encodes CDR1 SNHLY and CDR2 FYNNEI. The CDR3 loop reads CASRAAGNYGYTF. DNA for the CDR3: TGTGCCAGCAGGGCCGCGGGAAACTATGGCTACACCTTC.

The chain combines TRBV5-8 with TRBJ1-1; 8 bases align to TRBD1. The CDR3 sequence is 14 residues long. CDR1 and CDR2 from the germline V gene are SGHTS and YDEGEE. Losses at the gene ends were 3 bases for V and 1 base for J; bases not matched to a gene: 2. The CDR3 DNA sequence: TGTGCCAGCAGCTCAGGACAGGGGAACACTGAAGCTTTCTTT. Translating it yields CASSSGQGNTEAFF.

V gene TRBV5-1 combines with J gene TRBJ2-3; weak D call: TRBD1 (6 bases). V lost 4 bases, J lost 0 bases, and 12 bases lay in between. Looked up from germline, CDR1 is SGHRS and CDR2 is YFSETQ. The CDR3 loop spans 15 amino acids. The CDR3: CASSGRDTSTDTQYF. As DNA, the CDR3 is TGCGCCAGCAGCGGCCGGGACACCAGCACAGATACGCAGTATTTT.

The V call is TRBV5-1, the J call TRBJ2-2, with 7 bases lining up with TRBD2. Germline CDR1 reads SGHRS; CDR2 reads YFSETQ. The CDR3 consists of 17 residues. Trimming took 3 bases from V and 0 from J; bases not matched to a gene: 8. CDR3 residues: CASSSQALAPNTGELFF. CDR3 DNA sequence: TGCGCCAGCAGCTCACAGGCACTAGCGCCGAACACCGGGGAGCTGTTTTTT.

This sequence joins TRBV6-2 or TRBV6-3 and TRBJ2-5; no clear D gene. The CDR3 has 14 amino acids. With 2 bases removed from V and 2 bases from J, the gap between germline ends came to 9 bases. The germline gives CDR1 MNHEY, CDR2 SVGEGT. The CDR3: CASSYTKTQETQYF. The CDR3 DNA is TGTGCCAGCAGTTACACGAAAACTCAAGAGACCCAGTACTTC.

This clone was seen a few times. This sequence joins TRBV19 and TRBJ2-4, with a possible D match to TRBD2 (5 bases). The length of the CDR3 is 16 residues. The germline V and J ends were trimmed by 5 bases and 0 bases, with 14 bases remaining between them. Per the germline V gene, CDR1 is LNHDA and CDR2 is SQIVND (reference sequence). CDR3 protein: CASSHFAGRAKNIQYF. The CDR3 DNA reads as TGTGCCAGTAGTCATTTTGCGGGTCGAGCCAAAAACATTCAGTACTTC.

The V gene is TRBV7-9, the J gene TRBJ1-4; a weak D match, TRBD1 (5 bases). Trimming took off 3 bases at V and 1 base at J, with 12 bases between the two ends. The CDR3 contains 16 residues. Germline CDR1 and CDR2: SEHNR and FQNEAQ (reference sequence). For the CDR3, the DNA is TGTGCCAGCAGCTTTGCGGCGGGGGTAACTAATGAAAAACTGTTTTTT. Translation: CASSFAAGVTNEKLFF.

The chain has TRBV27 and TRBJ2-7; the D is unclear. Trimming shortened V by 3 bases and J by 2 bases, and 8 bases separated the two germline ends. Germline lookup yields CDR1 MNHEY and CDR2 SMNVEV (reference sequence). The CDR3 runs 13 residues. Here the CDR3 reads CASSFRRTYEQYF. The CDR3 DNA is TGTGCCAGCAGTTTTCGGCGGACCTACGAGCAGTACTTC.

V is TRBV11-2 and J is TRBJ2-7; TRBD1 is a possible D gene (5 bases). The V gene lost 5 bases and the J gene lost 3 bases, with 23 bases spanning the gap. CDR1 is SGHAT and CDR2 is FQNNGV in the germline V gene. The CDR3 length is 17 residues. The CDR3 here is CASSTMISTAMHYEQYF. The CDR3 DNA reads as TGTGCCAGCAGCACCATGATATCGACAGCTATGCACTACGAGCAGTACTTC.

V gene TRBV7-2 combines with J gene TRBJ1-1; 7 bases line up with TRBD1. This CDR3 contains 14 residues. CDR1 is SGHTA and CDR2 is FQGNSA in the germline V gene. The V gene end was trimmed by 3 bases and the J gene end by 4 bases; junction bases not matched to a gene: 5. The CDR3 coding sequence is TGTGCCAGCAGCTTCGCAGGGGGTCGCACTGAAGCTTTCTTT. Translation: CASSFAGGRTEAFF.

V gene TRBV5-4 combines with J gene TRBJ2-1, with 8 bases identical to TRBD2. After removal of 1 base from V and 6 bases from J, the junction contained 6 bases not matched to a gene. The CDR3 contains 15 residues. CDR1 and CDR2 (germline): SGHNT, YYREEE (reference sequence). As DNA, the CDR3 is TGTGCCAGCAGCTTGAGGACCCTAGCGGGCAATGAGCAGTTCTTC. This sequence encodes CASSLRTLAGNEQFF. Full variable domain (outside the CDR3, taken from reference TRBV5-4 and TRBJ2-1): ETGVTQSPTHLIKTRGQQVTLRCSSQSGHNTVSWYQQALGQGPQFIFQYYREEENGRGNFPPRFSGLQFPNYSSELNVNALELDDSALYLCASSLRTLAGNEQFFGPGTRLTVL.

CDR3 protein: CASSSTPTEAFF. The CDR3 DNA sequence: TGTGCCAGCAGTTCAACACCGACAGAAGCTTTCTTT. The chain joins TRBV28 to TRBJ1-1; the D is unclear. Germline CDR1 MDHEN, CDR2 SYDVKM. This CDR3 comprises 12 residues. Between the trimmed V and J ends, which lost 4 bases and 8 bases, there was a span of 11 bases.